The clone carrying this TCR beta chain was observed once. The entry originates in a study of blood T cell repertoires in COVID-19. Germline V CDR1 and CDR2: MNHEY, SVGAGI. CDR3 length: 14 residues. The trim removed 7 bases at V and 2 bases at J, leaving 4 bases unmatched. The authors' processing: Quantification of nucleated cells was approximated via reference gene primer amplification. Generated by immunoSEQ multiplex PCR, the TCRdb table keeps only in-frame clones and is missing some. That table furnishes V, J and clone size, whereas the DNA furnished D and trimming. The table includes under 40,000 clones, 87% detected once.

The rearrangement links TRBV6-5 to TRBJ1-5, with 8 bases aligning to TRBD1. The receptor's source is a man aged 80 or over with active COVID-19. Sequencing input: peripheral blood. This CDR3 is CASTATGGNQPQHF. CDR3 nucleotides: TGTGCCAGCACCGCGACAGGGGGCAATCAGCCCCAGCATTTT.